These 32 T cell receptor beta chains originate from one sample sequenced in a study of cytomegalovirus exposure and HLA in healthy donors. 13 Jbeta primers and 60 Vbeta primers were used for the PCR. The data were produced by immunoSEQ multiplex PCR, yet TCRdb's version contains in-frame clones alone and is incomplete. The table for this sample gives more than 130,000 clones. The sample was PBMCs. The receptors originated from a man aged 40-49 years in good health and CMV-seronegative.

J is TRBJ2-3 and V is TRBV9; TRBD2 might be the D (5 bases). The CDR3 length is 12 residues. Trimming took 0 bases from V and 9 from J, leaving 8 bases between them. Germline CDR1 SGDLS, CDR2 YYNGEE. In DNA form, the CDR3 reads TGTGCCAGCAGCGTAGGAGAGGGCACGCAGTATTTT. As protein: CASSVGEGTQYF. Supplemented by reference TRBV9 and TRBJ2-3, the full variable domain reads DSGVTQTPKHLITATGQRVTLRCSPRSGDLSVYWYQQSLDQGLQFLIQYYNGEERAKGNILERFSAQQFPDLHSELNLSSLELGDSALYFCASSVGEGTQYFGPGTRLTVL.

This chain's CDR3 is CASSSSGGGYNEQFF. In nucleotides, the CDR3 is TGCGCCAGCAGCTCCAGCGGGGGGGGTTACAATGAGCAGTTCTTC. The chain joins TRBV5-1 to TRBJ2-1, with TRBD2 identical over 10 bases. J gave up 4 bases and V 3 bases, and 4 bases lay outside the gene matches. Looked up from germline, CDR1 is SGHRS and CDR2 is YFSETQ. CDR3 length: 15 residues.

The gene calls are TRBV6-6 and TRBJ2-7; no firm D call. Trimming shortened V by 7 bases and J by 3 bases, and 13 bases separated the two germline ends. CDR1 MNHNY and CDR2 SVGAGI come from the germline V gene (reference sequence). The length of the CDR3 is 13 residues. The CDR3 DNA is TGTGCCAGCACCAACCGCCAGAACTACGAGCAGTACTTC. Translation: CASTNRQNYEQYF.

This chain connects TRBV5-1 to TRBJ2-5; the match to TRBD2 covers 11 bases. The V and J ends lost 6 bases and 5 bases, in that order; junction bases with no gene match: 15. Looked up from germline, CDR1 is SGHRS and CDR2 is YFSETQ. The CDR3 is made up of 17 amino acids. CDR3: CASTLGPSGGNQETQYF. As DNA, the CDR3 is TGCGCCAGCACCCTTGGCCCTAGCGGGGGGAATCAGGAGACCCAGTACTTC.

The CDR3: CASSLGQGGIFSRNTEAFF. The CDR3 region has the DNA TGTGCCAGCAGCTTAGGACAGGGGGGAATTTTTAGTAGGAACACTGAAGCTTTCTTT. This chain links TRBV7-2 with TRBJ1-1; 9 bases are a match to TRBD1. V was clipped by 1 base and J by 1 base; unmatched bases: 13. The CDR3 extends over 19 amino acids. Germline CDR1 and CDR2: SGHTA and FQGNSA. The variable domain in full, completed from reference TRBV7-2 and TRBJ1-1, reads GAGVSQSPSNKVTEKGKDVELRCDPISGHTALYWYRQSLGQGLEFLIYFQGNSAPDKSGLPSDRFSAERTGGSVSTLTIQRTQQEDSAVYLCASSLGQGGIFSRNTEAFFGQGTRLTVV.

V and J are TRBV5-4 and TRBJ2-1, with 11 bases identical to TRBD1. J was trimmed by 7 bases and V by 0 bases; bases with no gene match: 3. The germline V gene has CDR1 SGHNT and CDR2 YYREEE (reference sequence). This CDR3 is 15 amino acids long. The CDR3 sequence is CASSLGGTGGNEQFF. The CDR3 nucleotides are TGTGCCAGCAGCTTGGGGGGGACAGGGGGGAATGAGCAGTTCTTC.

This sequence joins TRBV11-2 and TRBJ2-7, with TRBD1 identical over 11 bases. V trimming: 4 bases; J trimming: 1 base; junction bases outside the gene matches: 3. The CDR3 loop spans 15 amino acids. Germline lookup yields CDR1 SGHAT and CDR2 FQNNGV. The CDR3 reads CASSSGTGGSYEQYF. The CDR3 DNA is TGTGCCAGCAGCTCCGGGACAGGGGGTTCCTACGAGCAGTACTTC. The entire variable domain, with the rest obtained from reference TRBV11-2 and TRBJ2-7, is as follows: EAGVAQSPRYKIIEKRQSVAFWCNPISGHATLYWYQQILGQGPKLLIQFQNNGVVDDSQLPKDRFSAERLKGVDSTLKIQPAKLEDSAVYLCASSSGTGGSYEQYFGPGTRLTVT.

This sequence joins TRBV18 and TRBJ1-4; 8 bases fit TRBD1. V gave up 4 bases and J gave up 7 bases; unmatched junction bases: 5. Germline V gene lookup returns CDR1 KGHSH and CDR2 LQKENI. This CDR3 contains 14 residues. In DNA form, the CDR3 reads TGTGCCAGCTCACAGCAGGGGGCAGGTGAAAAACTGTTTTTT. It is translated as CASSQQGAGEKLFF.

The chain has TRBV7-2 and TRBJ1-1; possible D gene TRBD1, 6 bases. V gave up 1 base and J gave up 3 bases, with 6 bases separating them. CDR3 length equals 13 residues. Germline V gives CDR1 SGHTA, CDR2 FQGNSA. As DNA, the CDR3 is TGTGCCAGCAGCTTAGACAGGGACACTGAAGCTTTCTTT. It translates to CASSLDRDTEAFF. The full variable domain, with the rest looked up from reference TRBV7-2 and TRBJ1-1, is GAGVSQSPSNKVTEKGKDVELRCDPISGHTALYWYRQSLGQGLEFLIYFQGNSAPDKSGLPSDRFSAERTGGSVSTLTIQRTQQEDSAVYLCASSLDRDTEAFFGQGTRLTVV.

The CDR3 DNA is TGTGCCAGCAGTCCTCTGGGGGCGGATAATTCACCCCTCCACTTT. Translated, it gives CASSPLGADNSPLHF. The chain uses TRBV6-6 and TRBJ1-6, with D maybe TRBD1 (6 bases). Trimming stripped 5 bases from V and 5 bases from J, with 13 bases between. The length of the CDR3 is 15 residues. The germline V gene encodes CDR1 MNHNY and CDR2 SVGAGI (reference sequence).

The V call is TRBV7-2, the J call TRBJ2-3; the match to TRBD2 covers 13 bases. The germline V gene encodes CDR1 SGHTA and CDR2 FQGNSA. This CDR3 region has 18 residues. Losses at the gene ends were 5 bases for V and 4 bases for J; bases not matched to a gene: 12. Here the CDR3 reads CASSTARTSGGGADTQYF. The CDR3, as DNA: TGTGCCAGCAGCACAGCCCGGACTAGCGGGGGTGGGGCAGATACGCAGTATTTT.

The rearrangement links TRBV11-2 to TRBJ1-4; D gene uncertain. CDR1 is SGHAT and CDR2 is FQNNGV in the germline V gene. CDR3 length equals 11 residues. The V and J ends lost 1 base and 17 bases respectively, with 11 bases between them. CDR3 in DNA: TGTGCCAGCAGCTTAGTCTCCGGGGTTTTTTTT. This gives the protein CASSLVSGVFF.

The chain joins TRBV2 to TRBJ1-5, with TRBD1 matching over 9 bases. The CDR3 has 15 residues. Unmatched junction bases numbered 10, after V lost 3 bases and J lost 10 bases. Germline V gene data show CDR1 as SNHLY and CDR2 as FYNNEI. The CDR3 loop reads CASSEGQGALSPQHF. CDR3 DNA sequence: TGTGCCAGCAGTGAGGGACAGGGCGCCTTAAGTCCCCAGCATTTT.

This chain connects TRBV10-3 to TRBJ1-2, with D perhaps matching TRBD1 (6 bases). V was cut by 6 bases and J by 2 bases, with 10 bases left in between. Germline loops: CDR1 ENHRY, CDR2 SYGVKD. The CDR3 contains 13 residues. The DNA for the CDR3 is TGTGCCATCAGGGGGGACACGAACTATGGCTACACCTTC. This gives the protein CAIRGDTNYGYTF.

This rearrangement joins TRBV4-3 to TRBJ2-7; 8 bases line up with TRBD1. The germline gives CDR1 LGHNA, CDR2 YSLEER. Trimming cost V 0 bases and J 10 bases; bases outside gene matches: 11. The CDR3 consists of 15 residues. CDR3 in amino acids: CASSQDRYRGAVQYF. The CDR3 region has the DNA TGCGCCAGCAGCCAAGATCGGTACAGGGGGGCGGTACAGTACTTC.

CDR3 nucleotide sequence: TGTGCCAGCAGTGAGGTCGGGGGGAGCTACGAGCAGTACTTC. It yields the protein CASSEVGGSYEQYF. The chain recombines TRBV2 with TRBJ2-7, with 7 bases aligning to TRBD2. There are 14 residues in the CDR3. J lost 3 bases, V lost 3 bases, and 5 bases had no gene match. Germline CDR1 SNHLY, CDR2 FYNNEI. The whole variable domain, filled in from reference TRBV2 and TRBJ2-7, reads EPEVTQTPSHQVTQMGQEVILRCVPISNHLYFYWYRQILGQKVEFLVSFYNNEISEKSEIFDDQFSVERPDGSNFTLKIRSTKLEDSAMYFCASSEVGGSYEQYFGPGTRLTVT.

The gene calls are TRBV29-1 and TRBJ2-5, with 8 bases fitting TRBD1. CDR1 and CDR2 from the germline V gene are SQVTM and ANQGSEA. V lost 6 bases and J lost 1; bases outside the gene matches: 7. CDR3 length equals 14 residues. Here the CDR3 DNA reads TGCAGCGTCCCGGGACAGGACATCCAAGAGACCCAGTACTTC. Its translation is CSVPGQDIQETQYF.

The rearrangement uses TRBV7-3 and TRBJ2-1; D may be TRBD2 (6 bases). CDR1 is SGHTA, CDR2 FQGTGA, per germline. Trimming took 5 bases from V and 0 from J, leaving 14 bases between them. This CDR3 is built from 16 residues. The CDR3 bases are TGTGCCAGCAGCCTACTGGGGGGAAGCTCCTACAATGAGCAGTTCTTC. Translation gives CASSLLGGSSYNEQFF.

This sequence joins TRBV19 and TRBJ2-2; 9 nucleotides match TRBD1. The V gene's germline CDR1 is LNHDA and CDR2 SQIVND (reference sequence). V shed 4 bases, J shed 3 bases, and the junction held 6 bases outside the gene matches. CDR3 length: 16 residues. The chain's CDR3 is CASSNIQGAYTGELFF. CDR3 sequence (DNA): TGTGCCAGTAGTAACATACAGGGGGCTTACACCGGGGAGCTGTTTTTT.

The chain couples TRBV7-2 to TRBJ1-6; TRBD1 might be the D (6 bases). Germline-derived CDR1 and CDR2 are SGHTA and FQGNSA. V was shortened by 7 bases and J by 5 bases, with 12 bases between the two germline ends. The CDR3 extends over 14 amino acids. The CDR3 here is CASTLGQHNSPLHF. The CDR3 DNA follows: TGTGCCAGCACCCTCGGACAGCATAATTCACCCCTCCACTTT.

This sequence joins TRBV6-5 and TRBJ1-1; D perhaps matches TRBD1 (6 bases). CDR1 is MNHEY and CDR2 is SVGAGI in the germline V gene. The germline V and J ends were trimmed by 2 bases and 5 bases, with 12 bases remaining between them. There are 14 residues in the CDR3. The CDR3 sequence: CASSYEQGVTEAFF. The CDR3 coding sequence is TGTGCCAGCAGTTACGAACAGGGTGTAACTGAAGCTTTCTTT.

The V and J genes are TRBV5-5 and TRBJ1-2; 8 bases agree with TRBD1. This CDR3 is 14 amino acids long. J was trimmed by 2 bases and V by 4 bases; bases with no gene match: 4. Germline CDR1 SGHKS, CDR2 YYEKEE (reference sequence). CDR3: CASSKQGGNYGYTF. The CDR3 DNA sequence: TGTGCCAGCAGCAAACAGGGGGGGAACTATGGCTACACCTTC. Drawing the rest from reference TRBV5-5 and TRBJ1-2, the complete variable domain is DAGVTQSPTHLIKTRGQQVTLRCSPISGHKSVSWYQQVLGQGPQFIFQYYEKEERGRGNFPDRFSARQFPNYSSELNVNALLLGDSALYLCASSKQGGNYGYTFGSGTRLTVV.

The genes are TRBV9 and TRBJ2-7; 8 positions agree with TRBD1. V gave up 8 bases and J gave up 2 bases; unmatched junction bases: 3. This CDR3 comprises 12 residues. The V gene's germline CDR1 is SGDLS and CDR2 YYNGEE. CDR3 coding DNA: TGTGCCAGTGGGACAGGAGCCTACGAGCAGTACTTC. Protein: CASGTGAYEQYF.

J is TRBJ1-2 and V is TRBV29-1; D call uncertain. The CDR3 spans 11 residues. The germline gives CDR1 SQVTM, CDR2 ANQGSEA. V was clipped by 4 bases and J by 6 bases, with 9 bases between them. CDR3 bases: TGCAGCGTTGCAGGAGGCGATGGCTACACCTTC. Translation gives CSVAGGDGYTF.

The chain uses TRBV16 and TRBJ2-1; TRBD2 agrees at 8 bases. Per germline, CDR1 KGHSY and CDR2 FQNENV. The CDR3 spans 21 residues. V lost 5 bases, J lost 2 bases, and 23 bases stayed unmatched. CDR3 sequence reads: CASSRGGHPFHTSGAYNEQFF. The CDR3 bases are TGTGCCAGCAGCAGGGGGGGGCACCCATTTCACACTAGCGGTGCCTACAATGAGCAGTTCTTC.

The chain couples TRBV6-5 to TRBJ1-6, with D possibly matching TRBD1 (5 bases). V gave up 8 bases and J gave up 11 bases, with 19 bases separating them. The CDR3 is 14 residues long. Germline V CDR1 and CDR2: MNHEY, SVGAGI. The CDR3 DNA sequence: TGTGCCAGCTCCCAAAGGGGCAGTCAACCACCCCTCCACTTT. This translates into CASSQRGSQPPLHF.

The rearrangement links TRBV19 to TRBJ1-1; tentative D call: TRBD1 (5 bases). The CDR3 runs to 14 residues. Germline CDR1 reads LNHDA; CDR2 reads SQIVND (reference sequence). The V gene lost 3 bases and the J gene lost 1 base, with 9 bases spanning the gap. This chain's CDR3 is CASSMRGRNTEAFF. The CDR3 DNA is TGTGCCAGTAGTATGCGGGGGAGGAACACTGAAGCTTTCTTT. The full variable domain, its missing parts supplied by reference TRBV19 and TRBJ1-1, is DGGITQSPKYLFRKEGQNVTLSCEQNLNHDAMYWYRQDPGQGLRLIYYSQIVNDFQKGDIAEGYSVSREKKESFPLTVTSAQKNPTAFYLCASSMRGRNTEAFFGQGTRLTVV.

The chain is built from TRBV5-1 and TRBJ2-1, with a tentative D call TRBD1 (6 bases). Germline CDR1 and CDR2: SGHRS and YFSETQ. The CDR3 has 14 residues. The V and J ends lost 0 bases and 7 bases respectively, with 11 bases between them. The CDR3 is CASSLEQGLNEQFF. The CDR3 DNA reads as TGCGCCAGCAGCTTGGAACAGGGCCTAAATGAGCAGTTCTTC.

The CDR3 protein is CASKTSGGEQYF. The DNA for the CDR3 is TGTGCCAGCAAGACTAGCGGGGGCGAGCAGTACTTC. The rearrangement uses TRBV27 and TRBJ2-7, with 12 bases that match TRBD2. Germline-derived CDR1 and CDR2 are MNHEY and SMNVEV (reference sequence). The CDR3 is 12 amino acids. The ends lost 7 bases at V and 6 bases at J; junction bases unmatched: 1.

The chain is built from TRBV28 and TRBJ2-7; 7 bases are shared with TRBD1. The ends lost 3 bases at V and 5 bases at J; junction bases unmatched: 1. Germline V CDR1 and CDR2: MDHEN, SYDVKM. The CDR3 has 12 amino acids. In DNA form, the CDR3 reads TGTGCCAGCAGTTTCACAGGGGACGAGCAGTACTTC. Translation: CASSFTGDEQYF.

The rearrangement uses TRBV11-3 and TRBJ2-1, with TRBD2 matching over 8 bases. J gave up 2 bases and V 1 base, and 4 bases lay outside the gene matches. The CDR3 is made up of 16 amino acids. In germline, CDR1 is SGHNT, CDR2 YENEEA. The CDR3 is CASSLVTGGPYNEQFF. DNA for the CDR3: TGTGCCAGCAGCTTAGTCACGGGGGGGCCCTACAATGAGCAGTTCTTC.

The rearrangement uses TRBV21-1 and TRBJ1-1; TRBD1, the table's D call, lacks a check against the DNA. TRBV21-1 is noted as a pseudogene. There are 12 residues in the CDR3. The DNA of the CDR3 is TGTGCCAGCAGCAAACAGGGCACTGAAGCTTTCTTT. It specifies CASSKQGTEAFF.